What follows are 22 T cell receptor beta chains derived from one specimen sequenced in a study of T cells in localized non-small cell lung cancer. TCRdb's table, derived via immunoSEQ multiplex PCR, lists solely in-frame clones and lacks some. The data contain 10,000 to 13,000 clones, 70% to 80% of them seen just once; the ten biggest clones take up around 31%. The specimen comprised peripheral blood, sampled before any cancer treatment. All receptors come from a male donor aged 60 or over with stage I lung adenocarcinoma.

The CDR3 spells CASSPGTSGGAYNEQFF. The CDR3 DNA reads TGTGCCAGCAGCCCGGGGACTAGCGGGGGGGCCTACAATGAGCAGTTCTTC. The rearrangement joins TRBV4-2 to TRBJ2-1; TRBD2 agrees at 16 bases. This CDR3 comprises 17 residues. V lost 4 bases to trimming and J lost 2 bases; unmatched junction nucleotides: 2. Germline CDR1 and CDR2: LGHNA and YNFKEQ.

This rearrangement joins TRBV6-5 to TRBJ1-6; TRBD1 is a possible D gene (5 bases). Trimming removed 0 bases at V and 6 bases at J, with 12 bases between. The germline V gene has CDR1 MNHEY and CDR2 SVGAGI. The CDR3 runs 16 residues. In DNA, the CDR3 is TGTGCCAGCAGTTACTCGCGGGGCCGGCTTAATTCACCCCTCCACTTT. This encodes CASSYSRGRLNSPLHF.

This rearrangement joins TRBV15 to TRBJ2-3; weak D call: TRBD2 (5 bases). The CDR3 covers 16 residues. Germline CDR1 and CDR2: LNHNV and YYDKDF (reference sequence). The V and J ends lost 0 bases and 4 bases respectively, with 14 bases between them. The CDR3 spells CATSRDPGRGSDTQYF. The CDR3 DNA reads TGTGCCACCAGCAGAGATCCGGGCCGGGGATCAGATACGCAGTATTTT.

The CDR3 DNA sequence: TGTGCCAGCAGCGAACCCACAGATACGCAGTATTTT. It codes for CASSEPTDTQYF. The chain couples TRBV5-6 to TRBJ2-3; no reliable D call. Trimming stripped 4 bases from V and 2 bases from J, with 5 bases between. Germline assignment: CDR1 SGHDT and CDR2 YYEEEE. The CDR3 loop spans 12 amino acids.

This chain connects TRBV5-4 to TRBJ1-6, with TRBD1 matching over 7 bases. Germline loops: CDR1 SGHNT, CDR2 YYREEE (reference sequence). The CDR3 loop spans 16 amino acids. The V and J ends lost 1 base and 7 bases, in that order; junction bases with no gene match: 8. The CDR3 loop is CASSLRMTGLNSPLHF. CDR3 coding DNA: TGTGCCAGCAGCTTGCGTATGACAGGGTTAAATTCACCCCTCCACTTT.

The V gene is TRBV29-1, the J gene TRBJ1-1; TRBD1 might be the D (6 bases). This CDR3 has 13 residues. The germline V gene encodes CDR1 SQVTM and CDR2 ANQGSEA. Trimming removed 1 base from V and 6 bases from J, with 12 bases in between. As DNA, the CDR3 is TGCAGCGTTGAAGGGCAGGGGCGCTCTGAAGCTTTCTTT. It encodes CSVEGQGRSEAFF.

This chain links TRBV19 with TRBJ1-2; D gene unclear. Trimming stripped 4 bases from V and 4 bases from J, with 16 bases between. The germline V gene has CDR1 LNHDA and CDR2 SQIVND (reference sequence). The CDR3 runs to 15 residues. The CDR3 spells CASSTLGGKRYGYTF. CDR3 sequence (DNA): TGTGCCAGTAGTACCCTCGGTGGAAAACGCTATGGCTACACCTTC.

This clone has a single count. The chain couples TRBV10-2 to TRBJ2-3; 8 nucleotides agree with TRBD2. In germline, CDR1 is WSHSY, CDR2 SAAADI. J was trimmed by 5 bases and V by 4 bases; bases with no gene match: 11. This CDR3 has 16 amino acids. CDR3 DNA: TGCGCCAGCAGTGTAGCCAGCGGGGGTCCTAGAGATACGCAGTATTTT. Translated, it gives CASSVASGGPRDTQYF.

The chain joins TRBV19 to TRBJ1-4; no reliable D call. This CDR3 is built from 16 residues. The V and J ends lost 4 bases and 4 bases respectively, with 16 bases between them. Germline V lookup: CDR1 LNHDA, CDR2 SQIVND (reference sequence). CDR3: CASSSGRRLLNEKLFF. In DNA, the CDR3 is TGTGCCAGTAGTAGCGGCCGACGGTTACTTAATGAAAAACTGTTTTTT. The whole variable domain, remainder taken from reference TRBV19 and TRBJ1-4, is DGGITQSPKYLFRKEGQNVTLSCEQNLNHDAMYWYRQDPGQGLRLIYYSQIVNDFQKGDIAEGYSVSREKKESFPLTVTSAQKNPTAFYLCASSSGRRLLNEKLFFGSGTQLSVL.

The CDR3 DNA reads TGTGCCAGCAGCTTAGGGGCAGGGGGAGCCGATCAGCCCCAGCATTTT. Its translation is CASSLGAGGADQPQHF. The chain combines TRBV7-8 with TRBJ1-5; TRBD1 aligns across 7 bases. The CDR3 extends over 16 amino acids. Per the germline V gene, CDR1 is SGHVS and CDR2 is FQNEAQ. After removal of 1 base from V and 5 bases from J, the junction contained 8 bases not matched to a gene.

V is TRBV6-6 and J is TRBJ1-2; a weak D match, TRBD1 (5 bases). The CDR3 is 12 residues long. Germline V gene lookup returns CDR1 MNHNY and CDR2 SVGAGI (reference sequence). V shed 11 bases and J shed 2 bases, with 12 bases lying between them. The CDR3 reads CAGREGNYGYTF. Here the CDR3 DNA reads TGTGCCGGGCGAGAGGGGAACTATGGCTACACCTTC.

The J gene is TRBJ2-7, the V gene TRBV4-1; 9 bases map to TRBD2. Germline V CDR1 and CDR2: MGHRA, YSYEKL. There are 15 residues in the CDR3. Trimming at V came to 3 bases and at J to 8 bases, leaving 11 bases not matched to a gene. CDR3 amino acids: CASSQTLLAGAKQYF. In nucleotides, the CDR3 is TGCGCCAGCAGCCAGACCTTGTTAGCGGGGGCGAAGCAGTACTTC.

This clone was seen a few times. The chain is built from TRBV10-2 and TRBJ1-5, with D possibly matching TRBD1 (5 bases). The germline V gene has CDR1 WSHSY and CDR2 SAAADI. The CDR3 covers 17 residues. With 3 bases removed from V and 0 bases from J, the gap between germline ends came to 15 bases. DNA of the CDR3: TGCGCCAGCAGTGACCGACTGGACATCTATAGCAATCAGCCCCAGCATTTT. Translation: CASSDRLDIYSNQPQHF.

This chain joins TRBV5-1 and TRBJ1-1; the D is unclear. The V gene lost 0 bases and the J gene lost 9 bases, with 30 bases spanning the gap. The CDR3 is made up of 19 amino acids. CDR1 and CDR2 (germline): SGHRS, YFSETQ. The CDR3 reads CASSLGGIGRYGNPIKAFF. CDR3 bases: TGCGCCAGCAGCTTGGGAGGTATTGGCAGATACGGGAATCCCATTAAAGCTTTCTTT.

The chain employs TRBV6-1 and TRBJ2-5; 10 positions match TRBD1. The end of the DNA fits TRBJ2-7 better, so the J call may be wrong. There are 15 residues in the CDR3. Germline assignment: CDR1 MNHNS and CDR2 SASEGT. CDR3 residues: CASSGVTGGHGEQYF. For the CDR3, the DNA is TGTGCCAGCAGTGGGGTGACAGGGGGCCATGGCGAGCAGTACTTC.

This chain uses TRBV5-8 with TRBJ1-2; a weak D match, TRBD1 (5 bases). Germline assignment: CDR1 SGHTS and CDR2 YDEGEE. This CDR3 is built from 15 residues. V shed 4 bases and J shed 7 bases, with 20 bases lying between them. CDR3 sequence reads: CASSTGATISSGYTF. Written as DNA, the CDR3 is TGTGCCAGCAGCACTGGGGCGACCATTAGCTCTGGCTACACCTTC.

J is TRBJ2-2 and V is TRBV5-6; D could derive from TRBD1 or TRBD2 (6 bases each). The V gene's germline CDR1 is SGHDT and CDR2 YYEEEE. The CDR3 is 15 residues long. Trimming removed 2 bases from V and 2 bases from J, with 10 bases in between. This CDR3 reads CASSLFGGNTGELFF. DNA for the CDR3: TGTGCCAGCAGCTTATTCGGGGGCAACACCGGGGAGCTGTTTTTT.

V usage is TRBV7-9 and J usage is TRBJ2-5; D not resolved. This CDR3 has 15 amino acids. The germline V gene has CDR1 SEHNR and CDR2 FQNEAQ (reference sequence). V lost 5 bases and J lost 6, with 19 bases in between. Here the CDR3 reads CASSPSLTIMQTQYF. CDR3 coding DNA: TGTGCCAGCAGCCCATCTCTGACAATCATGCAGACCCAGTACTTC.

The chain is built from TRBV6-5 and TRBJ1-1, with a tentative D call TRBD1 (6 bases). The CDR3 runs 15 residues. Trimming took off 0 bases at V and 3 bases at J, with 11 bases between the two ends. Germline V gene sequence: CDR1 MNHEY, CDR2 SVGAGI. The CDR3 protein is CASSYSRGSYTEAFF. The DNA of the CDR3 is TGTGCCAGCAGTTACTCGAGGGGGTCCTACACTGAAGCTTTCTTT.

The chain combines TRBV4-1 with TRBJ2-7; D gene unclear. Germline-derived CDR1 and CDR2 are MGHRA and YSYEKL. The CDR3 extends over 15 amino acids. V lost 0 bases and J 3 bases, leaving 12 bases between the germline ends. CDR3 sequence reads: CASSQEGRPNYEQYF. CDR3 DNA sequence: TGCGCCAGCAGCCAAGAAGGACGGCCGAACTACGAGCAGTACTTC.

The chain carries TRBV9 and TRBJ2-1; TRBD1 aligns across 11 bases. V dropped 3 bases and J dropped 6; count of bases not matched to a gene: 8. The CDR3 has 16 residues. The germline V gene encodes CDR1 SGDLS and CDR2 YYNGEE. The CDR3 nucleotides are TGTGCCAGCAGCGCGAACCCCGGGACAGGGGGCAATGAGCAGTTCTTC. Its translation: CASSANPGTGGNEQFF.

This chain connects TRBV7-9 to TRBJ1-4; weak D call: TRBD1 (6 bases). Germline CDR1 SEHNR, CDR2 FQNEAQ (reference sequence). The CDR3 has 16 amino acids. Trimming left V 4 bases short and J 7 bases short, with 19 bases between. The CDR3 sequence: CASSYEGGGGREKLFF. The CDR3 DNA follows: TGTGCCAGCAGCTACGAAGGTGGAGGGGGTCGTGAAAAACTGTTTTTT.